This is a list of T cell receptor beta chains from one sample in a study of CD8 T cells in Susac syndrome. TCRdb independently ran MiXCR on the immunoSEQ multiplex PCR reads; one entry per CDR3 protein. The sample yields about 190,000 distinct CDR3 sequences, about 94% seen once. The sequenced sample consisted of CD4+ T cells from PBMCs. Receptor source: a human donor with Susac syndrome. The CDR3 runs from the conserved cysteine through the conserved F or W. A D gene is named only where the DNA matches it firmly. Clone size is stated in some rows and not others, as once, few, many or a class when expanded.

CDR3 protein: CASSQDGRDRLLNTEAFF
CDR3 DNA: TGTGCCAGCAGCCAAGATGGGCGGGACAGACTCCTGAACACTGAAGCTTTCTTT
J gene: TRBJ1-1
V gene: TRBV14
clone size: -
D gene: TRBD1

CDR3 protein: CASSQAAGGPGGELFF
CDR3 DNA: TGTGCCAGCAGCCAAGCAGCGGGGGGGCCTGGCGGGGAGCTGTTTTTT
J gene: TRBJ2-2
V gene: TRBV4-2
clone size: -
D gene: TRBD2

CDR3 protein: CSARGSGLGDYGYTF
CDR3 DNA: TGCAGTGCTAGAGGATCAGGACTGGGTGACTATGGCTACACCTTC
J gene: TRBJ1-2
V gene: TRBV20-1
clone size: -
D gene: -

CDR3 protein: CASSSTGNPYGYTF
CDR3 DNA: TGCGCCAGCAGCTCAACGGGAAACCCCTATGGCTACACCTTC
J gene: TRBJ1-2
V gene: TRBV5-1
clone size: -
D gene: -

CDR3 protein: CSVVSGRGEQHF
CDR3 DNA: TGCAGCGTTGTCAGCGGTAGGGGGGAGCAGCACTTC
J gene: TRBJ2-7
V gene: TRBV29-1
clone size: -
D gene: -

CDR3 protein: CASSPPGQEQNIQYF
CDR3 DNA: TGTGCCAGCTCACCCCCTGGACAGGAACAAAACATTCAGTACTTC
J gene: TRBJ2-4
V gene: TRBV18
clone size: -
D gene: TRBD1

CDR3 protein: CASSFRPGKSNQPQHF
CDR3 DNA: TGTGCCAGCAGTTTTCGGCCAGGGAAAAGCAATCAGCCCCAGCATTTT
J gene: TRBJ1-5
V gene: TRBV27
clone size: -
D gene: -

CDR3 protein: CASSFPPGQGNYGYTF
CDR3 DNA: TGTGCCAGTAGTTTCCCCCCGGGACAGGGAAACTATGGCTACACCTTC
J gene: TRBJ1-2
V gene: TRBV19
clone size: -
D gene: TRBD1

CDR3 protein: CASSPPAATNEKLFF
CDR3 DNA: TGTGCCAGCTCACCCCCGGCAGCAACTAATGAAAAACTGTTTTTT
J gene: TRBJ1-4
V gene: TRBV18
clone size: -
D gene: -

CDR3 protein: CASSQVGIAGAANTGELFF
CDR3 DNA: TGCGCCAGCAGCCAAGTTGGGATAGCGGGGGCCGCAAACACCGGGGAGCTGTTTTTT
J gene: TRBJ2-2
V gene: TRBV4-1
clone size: -
D gene: TRBD2

CDR3 protein: CASSIGGAAGELFF
CDR3 DNA: TGTGCCAGCAGCATCGGAGGGGCCGCCGGGGAGCTGTTTTTT
J gene: TRBJ2-2
V gene: TRBV7-6
clone size: -
D gene: -

CDR3 protein: CASSPSIGGPDYGYTF
CDR3 DNA: TGTGCCAGCTCACCTTCAATAGGGGGTCCAGACTATGGCTACACCTTC
J gene: TRBJ1-2
V gene: TRBV18
clone size: -
D gene: -

CDR3 protein: CASSYIGTGDYNSPLHF
CDR3 DNA: TGTGCCAGCAGTTATATCGGGACAGGTGACTATAATTCACCCCTCCACTTT
J gene: TRBJ1-6
V gene: TRBV6-2/TRBV6-3
clone size: -
D gene: TRBD1

CDR3 protein: CASSLDKASETQYF
CDR3 DNA: TGTGCCAGCAGCTTGGATAAGGCCTCAGAGACCCAGTACTTC
J gene: TRBJ2-5
V gene: TRBV5-4
clone size: -
D gene: -

CDR3 protein: CASSLWGGQETQYF
CDR3 DNA: TGTGCCAGCAGCTTATGGGGGGGTCAAGAGACCCAGTACTTC
J gene: TRBJ2-5
V gene: TRBV7-7
clone size: -
D gene: TRBD2

CDR3 protein: CSARGELAGRLEQYF
CDR3 DNA: TGCAGTGCTAGAGGGGAACTAGCGGGGCGGCTCGAGCAGTACTTC
J gene: TRBJ2-7
V gene: TRBV20-1
clone size: -
D gene: TRBD2

CDR3 protein: CASSFSVWQGRGYTF
CDR3 DNA: TGTGCCAGCAGCTTTTCAGTATGGCAGGGCCGTGGCTACACCTTC
J gene: TRBJ1-2
V gene: TRBV7-8
clone size: -
D gene: -

CDR3 protein: CASSQVTSGGGETQYF
CDR3 DNA: TGTGCCAGCAGCCAAGTAACTAGCGGGGGTGGAGAGACCCAGTACTTC
J gene: TRBJ2-5
V gene: TRBV4-2
clone size: once
D gene: TRBD2

CDR3 protein: CASSQLSGAQYF
CDR3 DNA: TGTGCCAGCAGCCAATTAAGCGGAGCGCAGTATTTT
J gene: TRBJ2-3
V gene: TRBV3-1
clone size: -
D gene: -

CDR3 protein: CASSRDRVTEAFF
CDR3 DNA: TGTGCCAGCAGCCGAGACAGAGTCACTGAAGCTTTCTTT
J gene: TRBJ1-1
V gene: TRBV7-2
clone size: -
D gene: -

CDR3 protein: CSAGGGGYNEQFF
CDR3 DNA: TGCAGTGCCGGGGGGGGCGGATACAATGAGCAGTTCTTC
J gene: TRBJ2-1
V gene: TRBV20-1
clone size: -
D gene: TRBD2

CDR3 protein: CSARTSGSNTGELFF
CDR3 DNA: TGCAGCGCAAGGACTAGCGGCTCGAACACCGGGGAGCTGTTTTTT
J gene: TRBJ2-2
V gene: TRBV29-1
clone size: -
D gene: TRBD2

CDR3 protein: CSAREPARRGTEAFF
CDR3 DNA: TGCAGTGCTAGAGAGCCGGCCCGTCGGGGAACTGAAGCTTTCTTT
J gene: TRBJ1-1
V gene: TRBV20-1
clone size: -
D gene: -